This T cell receptor (beta chain) was documented in a study of T-cell reconstitution after alpha-beta-depleted transplantation in children. In this sample, this clonotype turned up a few times. As yet, its antigen is unknown. Unique molecular identifiers were used to barcode this TCRbeta library. TCRdb recomputed calls from the PCR reads with MiXCR, one row per CDR3 protein. The repertoire holds about 110,000 distinct CDR3 sequences, with about 9.3% as singletons. CDR1 is MDHEN and CDR2 is SYDVKM in the germline V gene. This CDR3 is built from 14 residues. V dropped 1 base and J dropped 8; count of bases not matched to a gene: 6. Study outcomes and limitations: When one year had passed after transplant, most T-cell counts and diversity came from newly produced T cells. At day 60, the high TCRbeta diversity found in some patients originated from recipient T cells and thymic progenitors that had survived. Reported findings indicate that, about two months after transplant, alpha-beta T cells came from several hundred expanded clones, which were derived from non-depleted graft cells.

The receptor's source is a boy younger than 10 with acute lymphoblastic leukemia, due to receive a stem cell transplant. The chain links TRBV28 to TRBJ1-2; 8 nucleotides align to TRBD1. The sequenced sample was PBMCs, obtained before TCRalphabeta/CD19-depleted stem cell transplant. CDR3: CASSLSGQGLGYTF. In nucleotides, the CDR3 is TGTGCCAGCAGTTTATCAGGACAGGGTCTAGGCTACACCTTC.